This T cell receptor (beta chain) comes out of a study of T-cell reconstitution after alpha-beta-depleted transplantation in children. Trimming at V came to 3 bases and at J to 7 bases, leaving 3 bases not matched to a gene. The CDR3 sequence is 12 residues long. The germline V gene has CDR1 SQVTM and CDR2 ANQGSEA. TCRbeta library preparation incorporated unique molecular identifiers. TCRdb re-called the PCR reads through MiXCR, storing one row per CDR3 protein. The table has 500,000 to 650,000 distinct CDR3 sequences, over 10% seen once. Study observations and caveats: Recipient T cells and thymic progenitors that survived gave rise to the high TCRbeta diversity observed at day 60 in some patients. Hyperexpanded clones declined; after one year, newly produced T cells mostly supplied diversity.

Notes on this clonotype: Its antigen is not known.

The sequence came from a male patient younger than 18 who had a stem cell transplant for acute myeloid leukemia, so the T cells may come from the graft donor. The sequences come from PBMCs, mostly from graft donor cells, collected 360 days after TCRalphabeta/CD19-depleted stem cell transplant. This chain connects TRBV29-1 to TRBJ1-3, with TRBD1 matching over 7 bases. The CDR3 DNA sequence: TGCAGCGTTGAGGCAGGGGGGAACACCATATATTTT. Protein product: CSVEAGGNTIYF.